Listed below are T cell receptor beta chains from one sample, sequenced in a study of T cells after yellow fever vaccination. MiXCR, run by TCRdb on the 5' RACE reads, gives a single entry per CDR3 protein. The data show roughly 120,000 distinct CDR3 sequences, with under 8% seen just once and nearly 2.5% held by the top ten. Sequenced material: CD4+ T cells sorted from PBMCs, taken approximately 11 days after the first yellow fever vaccination. These receptor sequences come from a man younger than 35 who received the YFV17D yellow fever vaccine. Each CDR3 is given with its conserved first and last residue. A D gene is named only where the DNA matches it firmly. Rows give clone size only sometimes, using once, few, many, or a class for an expanded clone.

-	TRBJ1-1	TRBV10-3	many	CAISDFKAEAFF	TGTGCCATCAGTGATTTTAAGGCCGAAGCTTTCTTT
-	TRBJ2-3	TRBV5-1	many	CASRVSTDTQYF	TGCGCCAGCAGAGTATCCACAGATACGCAGTATTTT
TRBD1	TRBJ2-4	TRBV4-2	few	CASSHRDRGDIQYF	TGTGCCAGCAGCCACCGGGACAGGGGTGACATTCAGTACTTC
TRBD2	TRBJ2-3	TRBV7-2	many	CASSYPMGGNGDTQYF	TGTGCCAGCAGCTACCCGATGGGGGGGAACGGGGATACGCAGTATTTT
TRBD1	TRBJ2-1	TRBV11-2	many	CASSLSPGGFYNEQFF	TGTGCCAGCAGCTTAAGTCCAGGGGGTTTCTACAATGAGCAGTTCTTC
TRBD1	TRBJ2-1	TRBV3-1	few	CASSPRGPGGYNEQFF	TGTGCCAGCAGCCCCCGAGGCCCAGGGGGATACAATGAGCAGTTCTTC
-	TRBJ1-4	TRBV7-9	many	CASSLNTNEKLFF	TGTGCCAGCAGCTTAAACACGAATGAAAAACTGTTTTTT
-	TRBJ2-5	TRBV23-1	many	CASSQSPAGAGKETQYF	TGCGCCAGCAGTCAATCGCCCGCGGGGGCCGGGAAAGAGACCCAGTACTTC
-	TRBJ2-5	TRBV6-2/TRBV6-3	many	CASSDLAGETQYF	TGTGCCAGCAGTGACCTTGCGGGAGAGACCCAGTACTTC
TRBD2	TRBJ2-5	TRBV7-2	many	CASSLESTSPQETQYF	TGTGCCAGCAGCTTAGAGTCGACTAGCCCCCAAGAGACCCAGTACTTC
-	TRBJ2-7	TRBV7-2	few	CASSFNQEYPYF	TGTGCCAGCAGCTTTAACCAGGAGTATCCGTACTTC
-	TRBJ2-5	TRBV5-4	few	CASSLRTEETQYF	TGTGCCAGCAGCCTTCGGACAGAAGAGACCCAGTACTTC
-	TRBJ2-4	TRBV7-2	many	CASSSGTAKNIQYF	TGTGCCAGCAGCTCCGGGACAGCCAAAAACATTCAGTACTTC
TRBD2	TRBJ2-5	TRBV27	many	CASRLSGGRETQYF	TGTGCCAGCAGACTTAGCGGGGGGCGAGAGACCCAGTACTTC
TRBD1	TRBJ2-7	TRBV12-3/TRBV12-4	many	CASSTRQGGNEQYF	TGTGCCAGCAGTACCCGACAGGGGGGGAACGAGCAGTACTTC
-	TRBJ1-2	TRBV6-1	many	CASSHGGGPYGYTF	TGTGCCAGCAGCCACGGGGGAGGACCATATGGCTACACCTTC
TRBD1	TRBJ1-6	TRBV18	many	CASCTGTGLVCSPLHF	TGTGCCAGCTGTACCGGGACAGGCCTGGTCTGCTCACCCCTCCACTTT
-	TRBJ2-3	TRBV24-1	many	CATSDPGGTDTQYF	TGTGCCACCAGTGATCCGGGGGGCACAGATACGCAGTATTTT
TRBD2	TRBJ2-1	TRBV6-2/TRBV6-3	many	CASSYLRTSGGGSNYNEQFF	TGTGCCAGCAGTTACCTGCGGACTAGCGGGGGGGGGTCTAACTACAATGAGCAGTTCTTC
TRBD2	TRBJ2-5	TRBV7-7	many	CASSPPGLGAETQYF	TGTGCCAGCAGTCCACCGGGACTAGGAGCAGAGACCCAGTACTTC
-	TRBJ1-1	TRBV30	few	CAWTVLRGRNTEAFF	TGTGCCTGGACGGTCCTCAGAGGTAGGAACACTGAAGCTTTCTTT
TRBD1	TRBJ1-1	TRBV18	many	CASSPPLFTGGTEAFF	TGTGCCAGCTCACCTCCACTATTCACAGGGGGCACTGAAGCTTTCTTT
-	TRBJ1-4	TRBV20-1	many	CSAPMPGTFNEKLFF	TGCAGTGCGCCTATGCCGGGGACCTTTAATGAAAAACTGTTTTTT
-	TRBJ1-1	TRBV5-4	-	CASSLPPPRTENTEAFF	TGTGCCAGCAGCTTGCCTCCCCCCCGGACGGAGAACACTGAAGCTTTCTTT
-	TRBJ2-7	TRBV11-2	few	CASNSVRGSYEQYF	TGTGCCAGCAACTCAGTCCGTGGGTCCTACGAGCAGTACTTC
-	TRBJ1-5	TRBV4-3	many	CASSQGRGWWEPQHF	TGCGCCAGCAGCCAGGGGCGTGGATGGTGGGAGCCCCAGCATTTT